The text below deals with one T cell receptor beta chain. The repertoire was sequenced with immunoSEQ multiplex PCR; TCRdb's copy has only in-frame clones and lacks some. The sample holds around 200,000 clones, 70% to 90% seen once. This entry belongs to a study of blood T cell repertoires in COVID-19. Whole-study context: T cells, B-cell-depleted T cells, or PBMCs supplied cDNA or gDNA.

The specimen sequenced was peripheral blood. This receptor was obtained from a man aged 55 to 70 with acute or convalescent COVID-19.

The CDR3 sequence is CATQRGTGHSYNSPLHF. As DNA, the CDR3 is TGTGCCACCCAGCGAGGGACAGGGCACTCCTATAATTCACCCCTCCACTTT. The chain joins TRBV28 to TRBJ1-6, with 9 bases lining up with TRBD1. The CDR3 covers 17 residues. The V gene end was trimmed by 10 bases and the J gene end by 0 bases; junction bases not matched to a gene: 10. Germline V gives CDR1 MDHEN, CDR2 SYDVKM.